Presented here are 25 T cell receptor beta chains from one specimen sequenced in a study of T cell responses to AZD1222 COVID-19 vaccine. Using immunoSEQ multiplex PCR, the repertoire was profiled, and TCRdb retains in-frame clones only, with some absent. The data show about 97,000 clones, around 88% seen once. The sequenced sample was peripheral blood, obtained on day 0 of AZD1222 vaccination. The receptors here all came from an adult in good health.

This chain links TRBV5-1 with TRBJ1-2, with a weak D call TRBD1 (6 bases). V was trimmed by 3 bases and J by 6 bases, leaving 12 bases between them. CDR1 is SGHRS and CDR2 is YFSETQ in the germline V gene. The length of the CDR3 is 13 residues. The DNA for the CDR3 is TGCGCCAGCAGCTGGGGGGGGCGCGATGGCTACACCTTC. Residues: CASSWGGRDGYTF.

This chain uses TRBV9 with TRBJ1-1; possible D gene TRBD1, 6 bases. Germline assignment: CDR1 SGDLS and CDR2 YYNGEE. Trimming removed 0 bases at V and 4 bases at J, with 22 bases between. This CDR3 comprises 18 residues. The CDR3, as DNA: TGTGCCAGCAGCGTAGGAGGATGGGGGGGCGAGGTGCCCACTGAAGCTTTCTTT. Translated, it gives CASSVGGWGGEVPTEAFF.

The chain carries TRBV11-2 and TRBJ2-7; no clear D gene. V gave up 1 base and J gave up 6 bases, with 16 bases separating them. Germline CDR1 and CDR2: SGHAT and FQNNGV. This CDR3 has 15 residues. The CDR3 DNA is TGTGCCAGCAGCTTAGGGATCGTGGGTCCTGGCGAGCAGTACTTC. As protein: CASSLGIVGPGEQYF.

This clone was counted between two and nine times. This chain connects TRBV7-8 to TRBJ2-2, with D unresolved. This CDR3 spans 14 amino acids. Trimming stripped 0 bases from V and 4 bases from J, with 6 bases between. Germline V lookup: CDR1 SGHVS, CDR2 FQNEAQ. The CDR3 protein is CASSLAWSTGELFF. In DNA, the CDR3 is TGTGCCAGCAGCTTAGCGTGGAGCACCGGGGAGCTGTTTTTT.

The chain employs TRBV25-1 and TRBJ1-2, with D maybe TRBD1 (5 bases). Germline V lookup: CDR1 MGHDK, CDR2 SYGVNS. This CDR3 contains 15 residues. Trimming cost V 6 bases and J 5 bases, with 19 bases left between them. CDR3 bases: TGTGCCAGCAGGGCTGACCGGGGAGGGGCTTATGGCTACACCTTC. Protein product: CASRADRGGAYGYTF.

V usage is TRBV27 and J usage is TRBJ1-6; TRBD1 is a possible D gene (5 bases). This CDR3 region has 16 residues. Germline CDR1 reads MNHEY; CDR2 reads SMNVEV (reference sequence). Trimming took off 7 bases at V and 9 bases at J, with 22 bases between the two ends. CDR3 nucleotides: TGTGCCAGCACTCAAGACACTCCCACCGGGGGTTCACCCCTCCACTTT. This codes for CASTQDTPTGGSPLHF.

The CDR3 nucleotides read TGTGCCAGCAGTTCAAAGTGGGAGAGCTTCTACGAGCAGTACTTC. Its protein product is CASSSKWESFYEQYF. The rearrangement links TRBV7-2 to TRBJ2-7; perhaps TRBD2 as D (5 bases). The CDR3 is 15 amino acids. V was clipped by 6 bases and J by 3 bases, with 18 bases between them. CDR1 is SGHTA, CDR2 FQGNSA, per germline.

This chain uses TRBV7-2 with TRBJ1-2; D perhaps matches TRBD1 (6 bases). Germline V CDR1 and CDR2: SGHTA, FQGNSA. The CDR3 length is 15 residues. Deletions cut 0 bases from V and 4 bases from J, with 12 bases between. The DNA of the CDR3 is TGTGCCAGCAGCTTAGCAGTCAGGGGCGGCTATGGCTACACCTTC. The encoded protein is CASSLAVRGGYGYTF.

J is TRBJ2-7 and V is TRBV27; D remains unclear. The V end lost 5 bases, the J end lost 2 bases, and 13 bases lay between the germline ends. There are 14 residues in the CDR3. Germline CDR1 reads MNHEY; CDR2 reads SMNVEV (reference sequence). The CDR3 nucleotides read TGTGCCAGCAGTCGAGGCAAAGGAGCCTACGAGCAGTACTTC. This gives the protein CASSRGKGAYEQYF.

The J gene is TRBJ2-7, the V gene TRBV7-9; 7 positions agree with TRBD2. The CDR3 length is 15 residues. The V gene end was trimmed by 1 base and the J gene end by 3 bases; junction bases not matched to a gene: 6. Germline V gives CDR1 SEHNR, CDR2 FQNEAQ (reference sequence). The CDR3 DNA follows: TGTGCCAGCAGCTTAGGGACTAGTGCGGACTACGAGCAGTACTTC. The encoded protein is CASSLGTSADYEQYF.

CDR3 residues: CASSVRQGADNEQFF. CDR3 DNA: TGTGCCAGCAGCGTCCGACAGGGTGCGGACAATGAGCAGTTCTTC. The gene calls are TRBV9 and TRBJ2-1; TRBD1 agrees at 7 bases. V dropped 2 bases and J dropped 5; count of bases not matched to a gene: 7. Germline CDR1 and CDR2: SGDLS and YYNGEE. The CDR3 extends over 15 amino acids. Combining the CDR3 with reference TRBV9 and TRBJ2-1 gives the whole variable domain DSGVTQTPKHLITATGQRVTLRCSPRSGDLSVYWYQQSLDQGLQFLIQYYNGEERAKGNILERFSAQQFPDLHSELNLSSLELGDSALYFCASSVRQGADNEQFFGPGTRLTVL.

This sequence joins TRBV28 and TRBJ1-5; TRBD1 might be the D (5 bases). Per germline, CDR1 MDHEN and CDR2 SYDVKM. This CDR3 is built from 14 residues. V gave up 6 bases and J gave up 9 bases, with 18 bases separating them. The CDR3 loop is CASRRGGTNGPQHF. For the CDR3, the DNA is TGTGCCAGCAGACGAGGCGGGACCAATGGGCCCCAGCATTTT.

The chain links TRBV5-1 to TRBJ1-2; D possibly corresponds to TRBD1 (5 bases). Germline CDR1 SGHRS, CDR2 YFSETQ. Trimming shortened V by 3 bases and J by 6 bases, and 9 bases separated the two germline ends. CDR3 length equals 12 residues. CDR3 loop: CASSYSRDGYTF. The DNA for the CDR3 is TGCGCCAGCAGCTATTCCAGGGATGGCTACACCTTC. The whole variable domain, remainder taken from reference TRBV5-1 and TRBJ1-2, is KAGVTQTPRYLIKTRGQQVTLSCSPISGHRSVSWYQQTPGQGLQFLFEYFSETQRNKGNFPGRFSGRQFSNSRSEMNVSTLELGDSALYLCASSYSRDGYTFGSGTRLTVV.

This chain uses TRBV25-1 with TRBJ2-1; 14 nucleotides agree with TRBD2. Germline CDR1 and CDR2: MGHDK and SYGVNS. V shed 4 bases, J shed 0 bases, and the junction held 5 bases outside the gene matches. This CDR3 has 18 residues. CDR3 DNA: TGTGCCAGCAGTGGGGGGACTAGCGGGAGAGTCTCCTACAATGAGCAGTTCTTC. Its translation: CASSGGTSGRVSYNEQFF.

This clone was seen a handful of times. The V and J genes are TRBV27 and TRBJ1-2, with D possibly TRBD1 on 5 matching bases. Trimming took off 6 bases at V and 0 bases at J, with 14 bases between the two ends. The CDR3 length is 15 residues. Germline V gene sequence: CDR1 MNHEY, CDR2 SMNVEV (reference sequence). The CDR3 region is CASRSWGGANYGYTF. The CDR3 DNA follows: TGTGCCAGCAGGAGTTGGGGCGGAGCTAACTATGGCTACACCTTC.

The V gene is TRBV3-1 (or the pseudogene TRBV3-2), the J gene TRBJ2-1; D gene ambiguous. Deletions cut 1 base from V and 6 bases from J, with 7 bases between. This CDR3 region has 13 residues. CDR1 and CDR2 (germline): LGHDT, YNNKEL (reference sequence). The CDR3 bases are TGTGCCAGCAGCCAAGGCACCATCAATGAGCAGTTCTTC. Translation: CASSQGTINEQFF.

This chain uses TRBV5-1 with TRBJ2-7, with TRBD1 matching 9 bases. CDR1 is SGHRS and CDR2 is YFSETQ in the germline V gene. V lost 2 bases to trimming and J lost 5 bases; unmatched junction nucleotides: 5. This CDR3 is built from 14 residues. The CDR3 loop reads CASSFLDRGHEQYF. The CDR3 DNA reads TGCGCCAGCAGCTTCCTGGACAGGGGTCACGAGCAGTACTTC.

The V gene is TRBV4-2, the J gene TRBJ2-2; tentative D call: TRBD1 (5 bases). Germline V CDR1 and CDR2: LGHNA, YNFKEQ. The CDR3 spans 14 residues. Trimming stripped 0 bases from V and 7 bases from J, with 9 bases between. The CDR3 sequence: CASSQEGVLGELFF. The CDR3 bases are TGTGCCAGCAGCCAAGAAGGGGTACTCGGGGAGCTGTTTTTT.

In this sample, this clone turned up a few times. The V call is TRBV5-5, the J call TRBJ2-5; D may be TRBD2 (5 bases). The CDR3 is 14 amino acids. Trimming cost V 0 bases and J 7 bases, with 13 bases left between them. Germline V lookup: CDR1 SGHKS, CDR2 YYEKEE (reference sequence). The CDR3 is CASSLAGEGVTQYF. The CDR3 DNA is TGTGCCAGCAGCTTGGCGGGCGAGGGAGTGACCCAGTACTTC.

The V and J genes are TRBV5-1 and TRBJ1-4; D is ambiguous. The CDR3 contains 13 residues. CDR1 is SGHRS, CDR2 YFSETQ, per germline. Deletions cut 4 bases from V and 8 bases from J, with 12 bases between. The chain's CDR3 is CASSPGVGEKLFF. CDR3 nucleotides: TGCGCCAGCAGCCCGGGCGTAGGGGAAAAACTGTTTTTT.

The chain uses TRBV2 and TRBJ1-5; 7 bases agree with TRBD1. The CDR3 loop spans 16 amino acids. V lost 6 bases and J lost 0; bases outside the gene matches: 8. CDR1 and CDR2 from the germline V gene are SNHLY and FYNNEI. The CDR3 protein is CASRSQPGGSNQPQHF. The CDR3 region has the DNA TGTGCCAGCAGAAGCCAGCCAGGGGGTAGCAATCAGCCCCAGCATTTT.

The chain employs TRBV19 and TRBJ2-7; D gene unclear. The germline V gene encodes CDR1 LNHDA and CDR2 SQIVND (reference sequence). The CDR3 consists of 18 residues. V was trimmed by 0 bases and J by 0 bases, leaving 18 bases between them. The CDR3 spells CASSIEGSPASISYEQYF. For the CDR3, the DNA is TGTGCCAGTAGTATAGAGGGCAGCCCGGCTTCTATCTCCTACGAGCAGTACTTC.

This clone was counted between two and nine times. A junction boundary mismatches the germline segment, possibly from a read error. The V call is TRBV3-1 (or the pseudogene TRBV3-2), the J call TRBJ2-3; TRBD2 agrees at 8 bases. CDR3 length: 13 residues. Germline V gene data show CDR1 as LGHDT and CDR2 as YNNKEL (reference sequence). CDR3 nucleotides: TGTGCCAGCAGCCAAGATCTAGCGGGCCCACCTTTCTTT. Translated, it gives CASSQDLAGPPFF.

The CDR3 spells CATSRVGQPYEQYF. CDR3 sequence (DNA): TGTGCCACCAGCAGAGTGGGACAGCCCTACGAGCAGTACTTC. J is TRBJ2-7 and V is TRBV15; 7 bases align to TRBD1. J lost 2 bases, V lost 1 base, and 2 bases had no gene match. Germline values: CDR1 LNHNV, CDR2 YYDKDF (reference sequence). The CDR3 contains 14 residues.

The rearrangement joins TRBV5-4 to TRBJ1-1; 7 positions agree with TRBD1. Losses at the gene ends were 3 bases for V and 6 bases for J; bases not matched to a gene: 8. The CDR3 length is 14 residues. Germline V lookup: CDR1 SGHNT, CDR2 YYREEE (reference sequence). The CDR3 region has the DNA TGTGCCAGCAGCTCCAAGGGACAGCGGCCTGAAGCTTTCTTT. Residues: CASSSKGQRPEAFF.